The entry that follows covers one TCR beta chain sequence. The antigen it recognizes is unknown. No clone much larger than this one lies a single base away; base qualities are absent. The record originates from a study of blood T cells in healthy people across ages (dated by TCRdb to 2013 to 2016). Background on the whole study: In model experiments, roughly one uniquely barcoded TCR beta cDNA molecule per two T cells was captured by template switching. Using deep sequencing normalized with unique cDNA molecular identifiers, the study measured how TCR beta repertoire diversity changes with age. Donors were grouped into four age groups: young (average approximately 15 years), middle-aged (39), aged (about 59) and long-lived (around 80). To avoid experimental bias, donors of different ages were spread randomly across the sequencing lanes. Two additional independent replicas of 1 million unique cDNA reads from the same blood draw were analyzed for two donors (one aged 18 to 30 and one aged 80 or older). Points the paper makes about the study in general: The CMV infection status of donors was not known, potentially confounding age-related changes in expanded clonotypes. As age increased, observed TCR beta diversity per million T cells dropped in a roughly linear way, and a significant reduction was already evident by age 40. Because profiling used bulk unsorted PBMCs, naive and antigen-experienced compartments could not be compared conclusively. There was a strong correlation between observed TCR beta diversity and the percentage of naive T cells measured by flow cytometry. Compared with the aged group, the long-lived group had more naive CD4+ T cells, fewer expanded clones and increased TCR diversity, a pattern suggesting age selection. Estimates of total diversity from one million sequenced T cells were regarded as lower bounds and underestimates.

Systemically healthy Caucasian individuals from Russia, roughly 40 in total and aged roughly 6 to 100 years, were included as donors. Approximately 9.7 milliliters of peripheral blood were drawn from each donor into EDTA-treated Vacutainer tubes. PBMCs were isolated by Ficoll-Paque density-gradient centrifugation, with at least 6 million obtained per sample. Trizol reagent was used to extract total RNA from PBMCs, with at least 5.5 micrograms per sample. The percentages of naive CD45RAhigh/CD27high T cells were determined by flow cytometry on a PBMC aliquot from every donor. CDR1 and CDR2 are read off the germline V gene as MNHEY and SVGEGT. V lost 4 bases and J lost 5 bases; the stretch between them is 8 bases long. Counted from cysteine to phenylalanine, this CDR3 has 12 amino acids. Only the CDR3 DNA is retained, 36 bases long and in frame from the first base. Library preparation employed 5' RACE. The reads were generated on an Illumina HiSeq 2500. A second PCR of about 6 to 12 cycles was performed with a sample-barcoded 5' primer and a J-beta primer mix. A template-switch 5' adaptor carrying 12 random nucleotides introduced a unique molecular identifier onto each TCR beta cDNA molecule. At least 2.5 million CDR3-containing paired-end reads were obtained from each sample. All of the RNA was converted into first-strand cDNA using the Mint cDNA synthesis kit, with a TRBC-specific oligonucleotide serving as the primer. Following uracil-DNA glycosylase treatment, all cDNA underwent a first 18-cycle PCR with the universal primers M1SS and BC2_uni_R. The source study handled its data this way. Each sample was normalized by randomly selecting 1 million high-quality reads, each carrying a distinct molecular identifier. Instead of being binned into consensus sequences, reads with shared molecular identifiers were discarded. MiTCR, run with a Q25 quality threshold and the strictest error-elimination algorithm, handled CDR3 identification, clonotype clustering and error correction. A nonparametric unseen species model with Euler transformation was used to estimate a lower bound on total TCR beta diversity. The raw public reads went through TCRdb reprocessing: fastp at Q25, MiXCR clone calling, in-frame beta chains kept. Identical CDR3 protein sequences are pooled into one entry, listed with their most common genes and DNA. In this record, the V and J calls reflect TCRdb's handling and not the investigators' own analysis. This sample holds 1.4 million or so distinct CDR3 sequences; about 45% were observed only once. More than 4% of the sample comes from the top ten.

Sequencing was performed on blood. The clonotype originates from a woman younger than 30 in good health. The chain is made from TRBV6-2 or TRBV6-3 and TRBJ1-2; the D gene cannot be resolved reliably. The DNA sequence follows: TGTGCCAGCAGTTGGAACGGGTATGGCTACACCTTC. Protein translation: CASSWNGYGYTF.